The 31 T cell receptor beta chains given below trace back to one sample, sequenced in a study of PD-1 blockade in mismatch repair-deficient tumors. Assay: immunoSEQ multiplex PCR; the TCRdb copy retains only in-frame clones and omits some. The profile shows about 17,000 clones, about 80% of them singletons. The material sequenced was PBMCs, taken less than 25 weeks after starting pembrolizumab. Receptor source: an adult with mismatch repair-deficient cancer.

The chain carries TRBV5-4 and TRBJ1-4, with 8 positions matching TRBD1. The J segment lost 0 bases and the V segment lost 0 bases, leaving 4 bases of the junction unmatched. CDR1 and CDR2 (germline): SGHNT, YYREEE (reference sequence). CDR3 size: 17 residues. The CDR3 DNA reads TGTGCCAGCAGCTTGGGAGGACAGGGAGCAACTAATGAAAAACTGTTTTTT. Encoded protein: CASSLGGQGATNEKLFF.

CDR3 region: CASSPGGGLGYGYTF. Written as DNA, the CDR3 is TGTGCCAGCAGTCCAGGCGGGGGGCTGGGCTATGGCTACACCTTC. V and J are TRBV27 and TRBJ1-2, with D tentatively TRBD1 (6 bases). The V gene's germline CDR1 is MNHEY and CDR2 SMNVEV (reference sequence). Deletions cut 5 bases from V and 4 bases from J, with 17 bases between. CDR3 length equals 15 residues.

The rearrangement links TRBV19 to TRBJ1-2, with 8 bases identical to TRBD1. V dropped 4 bases and J dropped 3; count of bases not matched to a gene: 10. The germline V gene has CDR1 LNHDA and CDR2 SQIVND (reference sequence). This CDR3 has 16 residues. The CDR3 reads CASSRGPQGADYGYTF. The CDR3 coding sequence is TGTGCCAGTAGTAGAGGCCCCCAGGGGGCTGACTATGGCTACACCTTC.

The chain has TRBV28 and TRBJ2-3; a possible D gene is TRBD2 (6 bases). V was clipped by 7 bases and J by 6 bases, with 17 bases between them. Germline CDR1 is MDHEN and CDR2 is SYDVKM. The CDR3 consists of 14 residues. Here the CDR3 reads CASNRRALGDTQYF. In nucleotides, the CDR3 is TGTGCCAGCAACCGGAGGGCCTTGGGGGATACGCAGTATTTT. Variable domain in full (rest from reference TRBV28 and TRBJ2-3): DVKVTQSSRYLVKRTGEKVFLECVQDMDHENMFWYRQDPGLGLRLIYFSYDVKMKEKGDIPEGYSVSREKKERFSLILESASTNQTSMYLCASNRRALGDTQYFGPGTRLTVL.

V usage is TRBV5-1 and J usage is TRBJ2-1; the match to TRBD2 covers 7 bases. The CDR3 length is 15 residues. The germline CDR1 and CDR2 sequences are SGHRS and YFSETQ. Trimming removed 3 bases from V and 7 bases from J; junction bases left unmatched: 10. CDR3 sequence (DNA): TGCGCCAGCAGCTCCCTTGCCACTAGCGCTAATGAGCAGTTCTTC. It codes for CASSSLATSANEQFF.

V gene TRBV27 combines with J gene TRBJ2-6, with D tentatively TRBD1 (6 bases). The CDR3 has 16 residues. The V gene's germline CDR1 is MNHEY and CDR2 SMNVEV (reference sequence). V was trimmed by 1 base and J by 2 bases, leaving 9 bases between them. Here the CDR3 reads CASSLLKGAGANVLTF. CDR3 coding DNA: TGTGCCAGCAGTTTATTAAAGGGGGCTGGGGCCAACGTCCTGACTTTC.

The chain links TRBV5-1 to TRBJ2-7, with no clear D. Trimming left V 5 bases short and J 2 bases short, with 23 bases between. CDR1 is SGHRS and CDR2 is YFSETQ in the germline V gene. The CDR3 length is 17 residues. CDR3 nucleotides: TGCGCCAGCAGACCCTTACTACGATCACGAGCCCCCTACGAGCAGTACTTC. Protein sequence: CASRPLLRSRAPYEQYF.

V is TRBV5-8 and J is TRBJ2-1, with a possible D match to TRBD1 (6 bases). The V gene's germline CDR1 is SGHTS and CDR2 YDEGEE. The length of the CDR3 is 15 residues. V gave up 4 bases and J gave up 5 bases, with 16 bases separating them. The CDR3 sequence is CASSHHQGPDNEQFF. CDR3 in DNA: TGTGCCAGCAGCCACCATCAGGGGCCCGACAATGAGCAGTTCTTC.

CDR3 amino acids: CASSTGLRSSYEQYF. Here the CDR3 DNA reads TGCGCCAGCAGCACGGGACTGAGGAGCTCCTACGAGCAGTACTTC. The chain links TRBV5-1 to TRBJ2-7, with TRBD2 as a possible D gene (6 bases). Trimming pared 4 bases from V and 0 bases from J, leaving 14 bases between. CDR1 and CDR2 from the germline V gene are SGHRS and YFSETQ. This CDR3 comprises 15 residues.

The chain links TRBV28 to TRBJ1-3, with 11 bases that match TRBD1. Germline assignment: CDR1 MDHEN and CDR2 SYDVKM. This CDR3 spans 20 amino acids. V was clipped by 2 bases and J by 4 bases; unmatched bases: 16. CDR3 coding DNA: TGTGCCAGCAGTTTAATATCCCTTGGCGGACAGGGGGCGTCAGGAAACACCATATATTTT. Residues: CASSLISLGGQGASGNTIYF.

This rearrangement joins TRBV27 to TRBJ2-4, with TRBD2 identical over 8 bases. Germline V gene lookup returns CDR1 MNHEY and CDR2 SMNVEV (reference sequence). This CDR3 region has 14 residues. With 5 bases clipped from V and 5 bases from J, the junction kept 5 bases outside the gene matches. The CDR3 region has the DNA TGTGCCAGCAGTAAGGGACTAGGGGAAAACATTCAGTACTTC. Residues: CASSKGLGENIQYF.

The rearrangement joins TRBV7-2 to TRBJ1-1, with 7 bases lining up with TRBD1. CDR3 length: 15 residues. CDR1 is SGHTA and CDR2 is FQGNSA in the germline V gene. Trimming took 0 bases from V and 0 from J; bases not matched to a gene: 1. DNA of the CDR3: TGTGCCAGCAGCTTAGCCGGGACAGTGAACACTGAAGCTTTCTTT. Protein product: CASSLAGTVNTEAFF.

There are a few counts of this clone. The chain employs TRBV14 and TRBJ1-2; D is unresolved. The CDR3 covers 13 residues. CDR1 and CDR2 (germline): SGHDN, FVKESK. V lost 1 base, J lost 10 bases, and 13 bases lay in between. CDR3 in DNA: TGTGCCAGCAGCCAAGCTATAAGAGGCGTCTACACCTTC. Protein: CASSQAIRGVYTF.

Only a few counts were recorded for this clone. The V call is TRBV29-1, the J call TRBJ1-1; D is uncertain. Trimming removed 3 bases from V and 7 bases from J, with 9 bases in between. CDR1 and CDR2 from the germline V gene are SQVTM and ANQGSEA. The CDR3 totals 11 residues. The CDR3 nucleotides read TGCAGCGTTGATGTAGCCTATGAAGCTTTCTTT. It encodes CSVDVAYEAFF.

The chain recombines TRBV2 with TRBJ2-2, with a possible D match to TRBD1 (5 bases). CDR1 and CDR2 (germline): SNHLY, FYNNEI. CDR3 size: 14 residues. The ends were cut back, 5 bases at V and 5 bases at J, with 12 bases in the middle. Here the CDR3 DNA reads TGTGCCAGCAGTTATCAGGACACAACCGGGGAGCTGTTTTTT. This encodes CASSYQDTTGELFF.

This chain uses TRBV7-3 with TRBJ2-1; 15 positions match TRBD2. CDR3 length equals 17 residues. With 3 bases clipped from V and 7 bases from J, the junction kept 7 bases outside the gene matches. CDR1 is SGHTA, CDR2 FQGTGA, per germline. This chain's CDR3 is CASSFLGGTSGRNEQFF. The CDR3 bases are TGTGCCAGCAGCTTCTTGGGTGGGACTAGCGGGAGGAATGAGCAGTTCTTC.

The J gene is TRBJ2-7, the V gene TRBV4-2; TRBD2 matches at 9 bases. Germline CDR1 and CDR2: LGHNA and YNFKEQ. The length of the CDR3 is 14 residues. After removal of 4 bases from V and 6 bases from J, the junction contained 7 bases not matched to a gene. The CDR3 DNA sequence: TGTGCCAGCAGCCGGTCTAGCGGGACGGGCGAGCAGTACTTC. It translates to CASSRSSGTGEQYF.

J is TRBJ2-1 and V is TRBV28; 7 bases align to TRBD2. The CDR3 has 16 amino acids. Germline V gene sequence: CDR1 MDHEN, CDR2 SYDVKM. J lost 6 bases, V lost 2 bases, and 10 bases had no gene match. CDR3 loop: CASSLLSGGRANEQFF. CDR3 nucleotides: TGTGCCAGCAGTTTACTTTCGGGAGGACGGGCCAATGAGCAGTTCTTC.

This clone has a handful of counts. The J gene is TRBJ1-2, the V gene TRBV6-6; D ambiguous. V lost 6 bases and J 7 bases, leaving 9 bases between the germline ends. This CDR3 region has 11 residues. Germline CDR1 MNHNY, CDR2 SVGAGI (reference sequence). The CDR3 sequence is CASRQEGGYTF. DNA of the CDR3: TGTGCCAGCAGACAAGAGGGTGGCTACACCTTC.

The V call is TRBV19, the J call TRBJ2-1; 12 positions match TRBD2. Trimming took 7 bases from V and 7 from J; bases not matched to a gene: 5. The CDR3 spans 14 residues. Germline CDR1 and CDR2: LNHDA and SQIVND (reference sequence). The chain's CDR3 is CASMTSGSGNEQFF. The CDR3 DNA is TGTGCCAGTATGACTAGCGGGAGCGGTAATGAGCAGTTCTTC.

The chain carries TRBV11-3 and TRBJ1-1; TRBD1 aligns across 8 bases. Germline V gene lookup returns CDR1 SGHNT and CDR2 YENEEA. The ends lost 5 bases at V and 1 base at J; junction bases unmatched: 3. The CDR3 extends over 14 amino acids. The CDR3 spells CASSAGTGNTEAFF. The CDR3 DNA follows: TGTGCCAGCAGCGCCGGGACAGGGAACACTGAAGCTTTCTTT.

In DNA form, the CDR3 reads TGCGCCAGCAGCTCATTAGGGAGGGCCTGGAACGAGCAGTACTTC. Its protein product is CASSSLGRAWNEQYF. The V call is TRBV5-1, the J call TRBJ2-7; TRBD2 agrees at 7 bases. The CDR3 sequence is 15 residues long. V was clipped by 3 bases and J by 5 bases; unmatched bases: 11. Germline V CDR1 and CDR2: SGHRS, YFSETQ.

V usage is TRBV28 and J usage is TRBJ1-5; D gene uncertain. V lost 2 bases and J lost 0, with 8 bases in between. The CDR3 is made up of 15 amino acids. Germline V gene sequence: CDR1 MDHEN, CDR2 SYDVKM. This CDR3 is CASSLIYYSNQPQHF. CDR3 DNA sequence: TGTGCCAGCAGTTTAATATATTATAGCAATCAGCCCCAGCATTTT.

The genes are TRBV27 and TRBJ2-3, with TRBD2 identical over 9 bases. The CDR3 spans 15 residues. The junction had 4 bases not matched to a gene; V was cut back by 5 bases and J by 1 base. Germline V gene lookup returns CDR1 MNHEY and CDR2 SMNVEV (reference sequence). CDR3 loop: CASSPRTSGTDTQYF. DNA for the CDR3: TGTGCCAGCAGTCCCCGGACTAGCGGCACAGATACGCAGTATTTT.

The V and J genes are TRBV5-1 and TRBJ2-4, with 10 bases aligning to TRBD2. The V gene's germline CDR1 is SGHRS and CDR2 YFSETQ. The CDR3 totals 16 residues. The V segment lost 3 bases and the J segment 8 bases; nucleotides outside the gene matches: 11. The CDR3 region has the DNA TGCGCCAGCAGCTATGGGGCTAGCGGGAGAATGGACATTCAGTACTTC. Amino acid sequence: CASSYGASGRMDIQYF. The complete variable domain, with remaining parts taken from reference TRBV5-1 and TRBJ2-4, reads KAGVTQTPRYLIKTRGQQVTLSCSPISGHRSVSWYQQTPGQGLQFLFEYFSETQRNKGNFPGRFSGRQFSNSRSEMNVSTLELGDSALYLCASSYGASGRMDIQYFGAGTRLSVL.

This chain joins TRBV10-3 and TRBJ1-4; possibly TRBD1 for D (6 bases). V gave up 4 bases and J gave up 6 bases, with 15 bases separating them. The CDR3 loop spans 15 amino acids. Germline CDR1 is ENHRY and CDR2 is SYGVKD. The DNA for the CDR3 is TGTGCCATCAGTGGCCTCAGGGGTAAAGATGAAAAACTGTTTTTT. It translates to CAISGLRGKDEKLFF.

This chain links TRBV19 with TRBJ2-5; TRBD2 aligns across 9 bases. The germline CDR1 and CDR2 sequences are LNHDA and SQIVND (reference sequence). The CDR3 loop spans 16 amino acids. With V trimmed by 0 bases and J by 5 bases, 7 bases remained unmatched. CDR3 bases: TGTGCCAGTAGTATAGATTTGCGGGAGGGCCCGGAGACCCAGTACTTC. This gives the protein CASSIDLREGPETQYF.

The rearrangement links TRBV21-1 to TRBJ2-1; TRBD2 is the table's D call and was not checked against the DNA. TRBV21-1 is shown as a pseudogene. The CDR3 runs 16 residues. The DNA of the CDR3 is TGTGCCAGCAGCAAAGGTCCCAGCGGGGAGTACAATGAGCAGTTCTTC. Protein sequence: CASSKGPSGEYNEQFF.

J is TRBJ2-7 and V is TRBV2; possible D gene TRBD1, 6 bases. Germline CDR1 SNHLY, CDR2 FYNNEI. This CDR3 comprises 16 residues. Trimming removed 10 bases from V and 3 bases from J, with 25 bases in between. This chain's CDR3 is CANLKDRQAYDYEQYF. CDR3 sequence (DNA): TGTGCCAACCTAAAAGACAGACAGGCTTATGACTACGAGCAGTACTTC.

V usage is TRBV28 and J usage is TRBJ1-1; 7 bases fit TRBD1. CDR1 is MDHEN and CDR2 is SYDVKM in the germline V gene. J lost 8 bases, V lost 2 bases, and 11 bases had no gene match. The CDR3 spans 15 residues. CDR3 protein: CASSLEDRESAEAFF. In DNA, the CDR3 is TGTGCCAGCAGTTTAGAAGACAGGGAATCGGCCGAAGCTTTCTTT.

This CDR3 is CASSEYTSRGTEAFF. The CDR3 DNA follows: TGTGCCAGCAGTGAATATACCTCACGGGGCACTGAAGCTTTCTTT. The gene calls are TRBV6-1 and TRBJ1-1; no definite D call. This CDR3 has 15 amino acids. Between the trimmed V and J ends, which lost 2 bases and 4 bases, there was a span of 14 bases. CDR1 is MNHNS and CDR2 is SASEGT in the germline V gene.